The clone carrying this T cell receptor beta chain was recorded a few times. Three rounds of nested PCR, following a modified ARM-PCR protocol, produced the TCRbeta library. In TCRdb, the multiplex PCR reads were re-called with MiXCR into one record per CDR3 protein. The sample yields some 200,000 distinct CDR3 sequences, about two thirds seen once. V lost 1 base and J 5 bases, leaving 19 bases between the germline ends. The CDR3 has 17 amino acids. CDR1 and CDR2 from the germline V gene are MNHEY and SVGEGT. This sample is part of a study of tumor and adjacent non-tumor tissue in lung cancer. This sample's RNA came from whole unsorted tissue.

The sequencing input was lung tumor tissue. V is TRBV6-2 or TRBV6-3 and J is TRBJ2-3; D call uncertain. The sequence was obtained from a man aged 55 to 70 with non-small cell lung cancer. The CDR3 DNA reads as TGTGCCAGCAGTTACTTTGACTCCCTCGGGTTCGAAGATACGCAGTATTTT. It specifies CASSYFDSLGFEDTQYF.